A few counts support the clone carrying this T cell receptor beta chain. The CDR3 consists of 14 residues. Trimming shortened V by 1 base and J by 10 bases, and 13 bases separated the two germline ends. Per the germline V gene, CDR1 is LGHDT and CDR2 is YNNKEL (reference sequence). In the authors' methods: Reference gene primer amplification gave nucleated cell count estimates. The repertoire was sequenced with immunoSEQ multiplex PCR; TCRdb's copy has only in-frame clones and lacks some. The DNA was the basis for D and trimming; V, J and clone size are from that table. The sample shows about 66,000 clones, about 90% of them seen only once. The sample belongs to a study of blood T cell repertoires in COVID-19. Study summary: The analysed material was cDNA or gDNA that came from T cells, B-cell-depleted T cells, or PBMCs.

Sequenced sample: peripheral blood. This chain joins TRBV3-1 (or the pseudogene TRBV3-2) and TRBJ1-4; the D gene is possibly TRBD1 (5 bases). The origin of this receptor is a human donor in a cohort sampled during active COVID-19. CDR3 DNA: TGTGCCAGCAGCCAAGCTCAGGGCGTGCGAAAACTGTTTTTT. Its protein product is CASSQAQGVRKLFF.